This is a list of T cell receptor beta chains from one sample in a study of T cells in Graves' hyperthyroidism and ophthalmopathy. TCRdb re-called the multiplex PCR reads with MiXCR, one entry per CDR3 protein. Of 300,000 to 400,000 distinct CDR3 sequences listed, more than 11% are singletons. The specimen sequenced was blood. These receptors all stem from a woman aged 60-75 years with Graves' hyperthyroidism. Each CDR3 is given with its conserved first and last residue. A D gene is named only where the DNA matches it firmly. The listing skips clone size in some rows; elsewhere it reads once, few, many or a size class.

d_gene	j_gene	abundance	v_gene	CDR3aa	CDR3nt
-	TRBJ1-1	few	TRBV2	CASSEQENTEAFF	TGTGCCAGCAGTGAACAGGAAAACACTGAAGCTTTCTTT
TRBD1	TRBJ1-4	many	TRBV5-1	CASSPGGVNEKLFF	TGCGCCAGCAGCCCAGGGGGAGTTAATGAAAAACTGTTTTTT
-	TRBJ2-1	few	TRBV19	CASSMAGPTEQFF	TGTGCCAGTAGTATGGCGGGACCAACTGAGCAGTTCTTC
-	TRBJ2-7	once	TRBV6-1	CASSEIRPREQYF	TGTGCCAGCAGTGAAATCAGGCCCCGCGAGCAGTACTTC
TRBD2	TRBJ2-5	many	TRBV2	CASRGLAGEETQYF	TGTGCCAGCCGAGGGCTAGCGGGAGAGGAGACCCAGTACTTC
TRBD1	TRBJ2-3	-	TRBV20-1	CSAQPGQGEGTDTQYF	TGCAGTGCTCAACCGGGACAGGGAGAGGGCACAGATACGCAGTATTTT
TRBD2	TRBJ2-7	many	TRBV3-1	CASSPLAGRGYEQYF	TGTGCCAGCAGCCCCCTAGCGGGAAGGGGCTACGAGCAGTACTTC
-	TRBJ2-7	many	TRBV2	CASSEARGWGEQYF	TGTGCCAGCAGTGAAGCAAGAGGATGGGGCGAGCAGTACTTC
-	TRBJ1-5	few	TRBV28	CASGTGTDTHQPQHF	TGTGCCAGCGGAACCGGGACGGATACTCATCAGCCCCAGCATTTT
-	TRBJ2-7	many	TRBV20-1	CSARPALNTREQYF	TGCAGTGCTAGACCTGCCTTAAACACACGCGAGCAGTACTTC
-	TRBJ2-3	many	TRBV19	CASKRSGDTQYF	TGTGCCAGTAAGCGAAGCGGGGATACGCAGTATTTT
-	TRBJ2-7	many	TRBV5-1	CASSLGLVVGYEQYF	TGCGCCAGCAGCTTGGGACTAGTGGTAGGCTACGAGCAGTACTTC
-	TRBJ2-1	-	TRBV5-1	CASSPGRLAYQKEQFF	TGCGCCAGCAGCCCCGGTCGATTGGCCTATCAGAAGGAGCAGTTCTTC
-	TRBJ1-1	many	TRBV20-1	CSARETGFRAFF	TGCAGTGCTAGAGAGACGGGATTCCGAGCTTTCTTT
TRBD2	TRBJ2-2	few	TRBV28	CVSGREDTGELFF	TGTGTCAGCGGGAGGGAGGACACCGGGGAGCTGTTTTTT
TRBD1	TRBJ2-1	many	TRBV5-1	CASSPGQVYNEQFF	TGCGCCAGCAGCCCTGGACAGGTTTACAATGAGCAGTTCTTC
-	TRBJ1-1	many	TRBV2	CASSEAGQLNTEAFF	TGTGCCAGCAGTGAAGCCGGACAGTTGAACACTGAAGCTTTCTTT
-	TRBJ2-2	few	TRBV7-2	CASSLQGANTGELFF	TGTGCCAGCAGCTTACAGGGTGCGAACACCGGGGAGCTGTTTTTT
TRBD2	TRBJ2-3	many	TRBV5-1	CASSSASTSGLTDTQYF	TGCGCCAGCAGCTCCGCTTCCACTAGCGGGCTCACAGATACGCAGTATTTT
-	TRBJ2-5	few	TRBV19	CASSRLGGETQYF	TGTGCCAGTTCCCGGCTTGGTGGGGAGACCCAGTACTTC
TRBD2	TRBJ2-1	many	TRBV7-2	CASSQLAGDYNEQFF	TGTGCCAGCAGCCAGCTAGCGGGAGACTACAATGAGCAGTTCTTC
-	TRBJ2-7	many	TRBV20-1	CSARVDYSSYEQYF	TGCAGTGCTAGAGTGGACTACTCCTCCTACGAGCAGTACTTC
-	TRBJ2-2	-	TRBV4-1	CASSPKTTGELFF	TGTGCCAGCAGCCCGAAAACCACCGGGGAGCTGTTTTTT
-	TRBJ2-7	-	TRBV12-3/TRBV12-4	CASGPRETSSYEQYF	TGTGCCAGCGGTCCACGGGAAACATCCTCCTACGAGCAGTACTTC
-	TRBJ2-5	many	TRBV28	CASGDWRDIETQYF	TGTGCCAGCGGGGACTGGCGGGACATAGAGACCCAGTACTTC
-	TRBJ1-2	-	TRBV7-2	CASSLGTLKAGYTF	TGTGCCAGCAGCTTAGGTACCCTCAAGGCTGGCTACACCTTC
-	TRBJ2-3	many	TRBV20-1	CSARDQYARTQYF	TGCAGTGCTAGAGATCAATACGCCCGGACGCAGTATTTT
TRBD1	TRBJ1-4	many	TRBV7-9	CASSPGTGGTNEKLFF	TGTGCCAGCAGCCCAGGGACAGGGGGTACTAATGAAAAACTGTTTTTT
TRBD2	TRBJ2-5	many	TRBV7-3	CASSLIGGSEKTQYF	TGTGCCAGCAGCTTAATAGGCGGGAGCGAGAAGACCCAGTACTTC
-	TRBJ2-1	many	TRBV27	CASSLSRGGSGGYNEQFF	TGTGCCAGCAGTTTATCCCGGGGAGGTTCAGGGGGATACAATGAGCAGTTCTTC
-	TRBJ2-6	many	TRBV6-1	CASSYPSGSGANVLTF	TGTGCCAGCAGCTACCCCTCGGGGTCTGGGGCCAACGTCCTGACTTTC
-	TRBJ1-3	many	TRBV11-3	CASSLTGVSGNTIYF	TGTGCCAGCAGCTTGACAGGTGTCTCTGGAAACACCATATATTTT
TRBD2	TRBJ2-5	-	TRBV18	CASSPPSGGPQETQYF	TGTGCCAGCTCACCACCAAGCGGGGGGCCCCAAGAGACCCAGTACTTC
TRBD1	TRBJ1-3	few	TRBV9	CASSVATGGSGNTIYF	TGTGCCAGCAGCGTAGCTACAGGGGGCTCTGGAAACACCATATATTTT
TRBD2	TRBJ2-7	many	TRBV20-1	CSARSTSGNDEQYF	TGCAGTGCCCGATCGACTAGCGGGAACGACGAGCAGTACTTC
-	TRBJ2-7	many	TRBV9	CASSPSAWDEQYF	TGTGCCAGCAGCCCCTCGGCCTGGGACGAGCAGTACTTC
-	TRBJ2-1	many	TRBV30	CAWRPWGGPRQFF	TGTGCCTGGAGACCTTGGGGGGGCCCTAGGCAGTTCTTC
-	TRBJ2-1	many	TRBV20-1	CSALGADSYNEQFF	TGCAGTGCCTTGGGGGCCGATTCCTACAATGAGCAGTTCTTC
-	TRBJ2-7	many	TRBV2	CASGSQQSYEQYF	TGTGCCAGCGGGTCCCAGCAATCCTACGAGCAGTACTTC
-	TRBJ2-5	many	TRBV2	CASSDKGDEETQYF	TGTGCCAGCAGTGATAAAGGGGACGAAGAGACCCAGTACTTC